The 8 T cell receptor beta chains below all came from one sample that was sequenced in a study of blood T cell repertoires in COVID-19. Some clones are missing from TCRdb's copy, which holds only in-frame ones; the method was immunoSEQ multiplex PCR. Counted here are 120,000 to 150,000 clones, about 92% occurring once; the ten biggest clones make up roughly 1.6%. The specimen sequenced was peripheral blood. These receptors all come from a human donor in a cohort sampled during active COVID-19.

V usage is TRBV7-9 and J usage is TRBJ2-7; the match to TRBD1 covers 7 bases. Germline values: CDR1 SEHNR, CDR2 FQNEAQ (reference sequence). This CDR3 is 11 amino acids long. CDR3 sequence: CVSQGAYEQYF. As DNA, the CDR3 is TGTGTCTCGCAGGGGGCCTACGAGCAGTACTTC.

This CDR3 reads CASSQEKRGGDEQYF. CDR3 sequence (DNA): TGCGCCAGCAGCCAAGAAAAGCGGGGGGGAGACGAGCAGTACTTC. The chain combines TRBV4-1 with TRBJ2-7, with TRBD2 matching 10 bases. CDR1 is MGHRA, CDR2 YSYEKL, per germline. Trimming took 0 bases from V and 5 from J; bases not matched to a gene: 4. The CDR3 runs 15 residues.

The chain uses TRBV19 and TRBJ2-7; 7 bases align to TRBD1. The CDR3 sequence is 14 residues long. CDR1 and CDR2 from the germline V gene are LNHDA and SQIVND (reference sequence). After removal of 6 bases from V and 1 base from J, the junction contained 6 bases not matched to a gene. The CDR3 sequence is CASRRTGESYEQYF. The DNA of the CDR3 is TGTGCCAGTAGACGAACAGGGGAGTCCTACGAGCAGTACTTC.

This chain joins TRBV6-1 and TRBJ2-3; D is undetermined. Germline CDR1 is MNHNS and CDR2 is SASEGT. Trimming stripped 3 bases from V and 5 bases from J, with 9 bases between. The CDR3 runs to 13 residues. The CDR3 loop reads CASSDRQGDTQYF. The CDR3 coding sequence is TGTGCCAGCAGTGATAGACAAGGAGATACGCAGTATTTT.

The chain joins TRBV6-5 to TRBJ1-2; no clear D. The CDR3 loop spans 12 amino acids. V lost 2 bases, J lost 4 bases, and 5 bases lay in between. Germline-derived CDR1 and CDR2 are MNHEY and SVGAGI. CDR3 DNA sequence: TGTGCCAGCAGTTACACTGGCTATGGCTACACCTTC. It translates to CASSYTGYGYTF.

The chain uses TRBV6-2 or TRBV6-3 and TRBJ1-5; maybe TRBD1 (5 bases). Between the trimmed V and J ends, which lost 6 bases and 2 bases, there was a span of 14 bases. Germline loops: CDR1 MNHEY, CDR2 SVGEGT. This CDR3 has 15 residues. CDR3 bases: TGTGCCAGCAGCCCCAGGGTCGGCGGCAATCAGCCCCAGCATTTT. Its protein is CASSPRVGGNQPQHF.

This chain connects TRBV7-2 to TRBJ1-1; no reliable D call. The CDR3 has 13 residues. The V gene lost 1 base and the J gene lost 8 bases, with 11 bases spanning the gap. The germline V gene encodes CDR1 SGHTA and CDR2 FQGNSA. CDR3 nucleotide sequence: TGTGCCAGCAGCTTAGGGCGAGACATCGAAGCTTTCTTT. It is translated as CASSLGRDIEAFF. The full variable domain, with the rest looked up from reference TRBV7-2 and TRBJ1-1, is GAGVSQSPSNKVTEKGKDVELRCDPISGHTALYWYRQSLGQGLEFLIYFQGNSAPDKSGLPSDRFSAERTGGSVSTLTIQRTQQEDSAVYLCASSLGRDIEAFFGQGTRLTVV.

The gene calls are TRBV9 and TRBJ2-7, with TRBD1 matching over 8 bases. CDR1 is SGDLS and CDR2 is YYNGEE in the germline V gene. V dropped 4 bases and J dropped 0; count of bases not matched to a gene: 9. The CDR3 runs 16 residues. The CDR3 reads CASSRVGQGASYEQYF. The CDR3 nucleotides are TGTGCCAGCAGCAGGGTCGGACAGGGAGCCTCCTACGAGCAGTACTTC.